A selection of T cell receptor beta chains follows, all from one sample in a study of Graves' ophthalmopathy and Graves' hyperthyroidism. Each CDR3 protein is one row after TCRdb ran MiXCR on the multiplex PCR reads. The data contain about 1.2 million distinct CDR3 sequences, less than 45% of them singletons. Sequenced material: peripheral blood or thyroid tissue (not recorded which). These receptors were taken from an adult man with Graves' hyperthyroidism. Both conserved end residues are part of each CDR3. The D gene is left open where the match is weak. For some rows the clone size is stated as once, few or many, or as a class when expanded; others skip it.

once	.	TRBV10-3	TRBJ1-6	TGTGCCATCTCGACGGCAGAGCTCCACTTT	CAISTAELHF
few	.	TRBV11-2	TRBJ1-1	TGTGCCAGCATCCCCGTGGGGAGGCCAAACACTGAAGCTTTCTTT	CASIPVGRPNTEAFF
many	.	TRBV29-1	TRBJ1-1	TGCAGCGTAGATCCGAGTCGTAGCCAGCACACTGAAGCTTTCTTT	CSVDPSRSQHTEAFF
few	TRBD1	TRBV7-2	TRBJ2-7	TGTGCCAGCAGCAAAGGACAGGGAGTTCACGAGCAGTACTTC	CASSKGQGVHEQYF
.	TRBD1	TRBV19	TRBJ2-7	TGTGCCAGTAGCCTGGCCTCGGGGACAGCCTACGAGCAGTACTTC	CASSLASGTAYEQYF
.	TRBD1	TRBV9	TRBJ1-1	TGTGCCAGCAGCCCGACGACAGGGTCGGGTGAAGCTTTCTTT	CASSPTTGSGEAFF
.	.	TRBV20-1	TRBJ1-2	TGCAGCGCGGGACGGACAGCCTATGGCTACACCTTC	CSAGRTAYGYTF
.	TRBD1	TRBV5-4	TRBJ1-6	TGTGCCAGCAGCCCGCCGGGAGACAGGGCTTCGATTTCACCCCTCCACTTT	CASSPPGDRASISPLHF
many	TRBD1	TRBV7-2	TRBJ1-4	TGTGCCAGCAGCCCCAGGGGGGGAGCAACTAATGAAAAACTGTTTTTT	CASSPRGGATNEKLFF
.	.	TRBV7-8	TRBJ2-7	TGTGCCAGCAGCCCACTTCACCGGGAGCAGTACTTC	CASSPLHREQYF
many	.	TRBV7-8	TRBJ2-7	TGTGCCAGCACGGCCAGGACCTCCTACGAGCAGTACTTC	CASTARTSYEQYF
.	.	TRBV12-3/TRBV12-4	TRBJ1-2	TGTGCCAGCAATAGACCTGGGGTTGTTGGCTACACCTTC	CASNRPGVVGYTF
.	.	TRBV7-9	TRBJ2-5	TGTGCCAGCAGCGGCCTTGTAGTTGTTGGTCCTACACAGCAAGAGACCCAGTACTTC	CASSGLVVVGPTQQETQYF
.	TRBD1	TRBV20-1	TRBJ1-1	TGCAGTGCTAGAGAGGGACAGGGGACCACTGAAGCTTTCTTT	CSAREGQGTTEAFF
.	.	TRBV30	TRBJ1-2	TGTGCCTGGAGTACGGACAGCTATGGCTACACCTTC	CAWSTDSYGYTF
many	.	TRBV19	TRBJ1-4	TGTGCCACCAGGGACGAAAAACTGTTTTTT	CATRDEKLFF
.	.	TRBV9	TRBJ2-2	TGTGCCAGCAGCGTTGTGGGGGTGAACACCGGGGAGCTGTTTTTT	CASSVVGVNTGELFF
.	.	TRBV25-1	TRBJ1-2	TGTGCCAGCAGTGAATGGGGGAGCTATGGCTACACCTTC	CASSEWGSYGYTF
few	.	TRBV10-3	TRBJ1-1	TGTGCCACCGCGACGGGGCCGTTCATGAACACTGAAGCTTTCTTT	CATATGPFMNTEAFF
.	.	TRBV9	TRBJ1-4	TGTGCCAGCAGCGTAGATACAGGGAAGGCGGAAAAACTGTTTTTT	CASSVDTGKAEKLFF
.	.	TRBV5-1	TRBJ1-3	TGCGCCAGCAGCTTGACGGACAGCTACTCTGGAAACACCATATATTTT	CASSLTDSYSGNTIYF
.	.	TRBV20-1	TRBJ1-5	TGCAGTGCTAGAGACCGGACAGTTGGCGATCAGCCCCAGCATTTT	CSARDRTVGDQPQHF
few	.	TRBV29-1	TRBJ2-7	TGCAGCGTTGAAGAGCCCAGTTATCCGCAGTACTTC	CSVEEPSYPQYF
many	TRBD2	TRBV10-3	TRBJ2-2	TGTGCCATCAGTGAGACTAGCGGCTCGAACACCGGGGAGCTGTTTTTT	CAISETSGSNTGELFF
.	TRBD1	TRBV20-1	TRBJ1-5	TGCAGTTGCCCTCTCACCGGGACAGGGGGAAATCAGCCCCAGCATTTT	CSCPLTGTGGNQPQHF
.	TRBD1	TRBV6-5	TRBJ2-7	TGTGCCATCAGGAATTTACAGGGGACCTACGAGCAGTACTTC	CAIRNLQGTYEQYF
many	.	TRBV29-1	TRBJ1-2	TGCAGCGCCAAGGGGGGACAAATGAGTGGCTACACCTTC	CSAKGGQMSGYTF
.	.	TRBV2	TRBJ1-2	TGTGCCGGCGTGGGGGGCGTTCGAGGCTACACCTTC	CAGVGGVRGYTF
many	.	TRBV20-1	TRBJ1-2	TGCAGTGCTAGTTCGGGTATTGGCTACACCTTC	CSASSGIGYTF